These 5 T cell receptor beta chains were all obtained from the same sample, sequenced in a study of OX40 agonist ivuxolimab in advanced cancers. Repertoires were generated with immunoSEQ multiplex PCR, while TCRdb's copy carries only in-frame clones and drops some. The sample contains around 120,000 clones, over 75% of which appear only once. The starting material was CD4+ or CD8+ T cells sorted from blood, obtained in a trial of the OX40 agonist ivuxolimab. The receptor source for this set is an adult with an advanced solid tumor such as melanoma, head and neck, liver or kidney cancer.

This chain uses TRBV10-2 with TRBJ1-3; no firm D call. With 4 bases removed from V and 2 bases from J, the gap between germline ends came to 6 bases. Germline values: CDR1 WSHSY, CDR2 SAAADI. This CDR3 is 13 amino acids long. Here the CDR3 reads CASSGKAGNTIYF. The CDR3 DNA reads TGCGCCAGCAGTGGGAAGGCTGGAAACACCATATATTTT.

The V call is TRBV19, the J call TRBJ2-1, with D perhaps given as TRBD1 or TRBD2 (5 bases each). V lost 5 bases, J lost 9 bases, and 14 bases lay in between. Germline V gene sequence: CDR1 LNHDA, CDR2 SQIVND (reference sequence). The CDR3 runs to 13 residues. The DNA for the CDR3 is TGTGCCAGTAGTCGGGACCTAGATCGTGAGCAGTTCTTC. The encoded protein is CASSRDLDREQFF.

The chain is built from TRBV7-2 and TRBJ2-3, with D tentatively TRBD2 (6 bases). CDR1 and CDR2 from the germline V gene are SGHTA and FQGNSA. V was shortened by 7 bases and J by 0 bases, with 14 bases between the two germline ends. This CDR3 is built from 15 residues. In DNA form, the CDR3 reads TGTGCCAGCACATTGTCCGGGGGTAGCACAGATACGCAGTATTTT. Its translation is CASTLSGGSTDTQYF. The variable domain in full, completed from reference TRBV7-2 and TRBJ2-3, reads GAGVSQSPSNKVTEKGKDVELRCDPISGHTALYWYRQSLGQGLEFLIYFQGNSAPDKSGLPSDRFSAERTGGSVSTLTIQRTQQEDSAVYLCASTLSGGSTDTQYFGPGTRLTVL.

The chain links TRBV19 to TRBJ2-2; D perhaps matches TRBD1 (6 bases). V lost 9 bases and J lost 4, with 12 bases in between. The CDR3 is 13 amino acids. CDR1 LNHDA and CDR2 SQIVND come from the germline V gene (reference sequence). The CDR3 nucleotides are TGTGCCAGCCGAAAAGGGGGCACCGGGGAGCTGTTTTTT. It codes for CASRKGGTGELFF.

This rearrangement joins TRBV28 to TRBJ2-5; D unclear. Germline values: CDR1 MDHEN, CDR2 SYDVKM. The CDR3 has 13 residues. Trimming cost V 3 bases and J 5 bases, with 10 bases left between them. CDR3 loop: CASSFNLGETQYF. CDR3 nucleotide sequence: TGTGCCAGCAGTTTTAATCTGGGGGAGACCCAGTACTTC.